This T cell receptor (beta chain) was sequenced for a study of blood T cells in healthy people across ages. Primers used in a second PCR of about 6 to 11 cycles were a sample-barcoded 5' primer and a J-beta primer mix. In TCRdb, the 5' RACE reads were re-called with MiXCR into one record per CDR3 protein. The sample lists approximately 900,000 distinct CDR3 sequences, under 35% occurring once. The V end lost 1 base, the J end lost 10 bases, and 7 bases lay between the germline ends. Germline V gene data show CDR1 as LGHDT and CDR2 as YNNKEL (reference sequence). The length of the CDR3 is 12 residues. Regarding this clonotype: Its antigen is undetermined.

Healthy Caucasian individuals from Russia aged roughly 6 to 90 served as donors. The study isolated at least 6.5 million PBMCs from each sample. Overall study findings and caveats: The fall in TCR beta diversity per million T cells was roughly linear with age.

The same sample was also used in a study of T cells of mothers and their children.

The J gene is TRBJ2-2, the V gene TRBV3-1; D remains unclear. Sequencing was performed on blood. This TCR came from a woman aged 40 to 55 in good health. The CDR3 loop reads CASSQGGVELFF. CDR3 coding DNA: TGTGCCAGCAGCCAAGGTGGAGTGGAGCTGTTTTTT.